This T cell receptor (beta chain) was sequenced in a study of cytomegalovirus exposure and HLA in healthy donors. Study overall: Prior work identified some 120 million unique TCR beta sequences in 150 million to 200 million T cells.

Primers included in the PCR were 60 Vbeta and 13 Jbeta primers. Method: immunoSEQ multiplex PCR; TCRdb's copy keeps in-frame clones and lacks some. The table records about 130,000 clones, 83% of them present only once. The CDR3 is made up of 16 amino acids. The germline CDR1 and CDR2 sequences are LGHNA and YSLEER. The V segment lost 4 bases and the J segment 4 bases; nucleotides outside the gene matches: 8. The sequence derives from a woman in her thirties or forties in good health and CMV-seropositive. V is TRBV4-3 and J is TRBJ2-1; 9 bases line up with TRBD2. Material for sequencing was PBMCs. CDR3 DNA sequence: TGCGCCAGCAGCCCATTTTTAGCGGGGGTTTACAATGAGCAGTTCTTC. This encodes CASSPFLAGVYNEQFF.